The following is a T cell receptor (beta chain) sequence with its context. The donors, aged roughly 6 to 90, were healthy Caucasians from Russia. Drawing of peripheral blood yielded ten milliliters from each donor. RNA extraction gave at least 5 micrograms of total RNA per sample. These data come from a study of blood T cells in healthy people across ages. This CDR3 region has 14 residues. Trimming at V came to 8 bases and at J to 5 bases, leaving 9 bases not matched to a gene. Germline V gives CDR1 MNHEY, CDR2 SVGAGI. Through a sample-barcoded 5' primer and a J-beta primer mix, a second PCR was run for roughly 7 to 11 cycles. TCRdb re-analysed the 5' RACE reads in MiXCR, keeping a single row per CDR3 protein. In the table there are 600,000 to 1,000,000 distinct CDR3 sequences, roughly 50% of which are singletons.

Source material: blood. This TCR was recovered from a man aged 30 to 39 in good health. The chain employs TRBV6-5 and TRBJ1-2; 9 bases are a match to TRBD1. The CDR3 bases are TGTGCCAGCCGGTCGGGACAGGGAATTTATGGCTACACCTTC. This gives the protein CASRSGQGIYGYTF.